This section outlines one TCR beta chain sequence together with its context. Its antigen is undetermined. This specimen comes from a study of OX40 agonist ivuxolimab in advanced cancers. The study's findings and limits: Low normalized T-cell clonal expansion was also seen in some nonresponders.

Profiling relied on immunoSEQ multiplex PCR, and the TCRdb table lists in-frame clones only, not all of them. This sample carries tens of thousands of clones, more than 70% of them seen once, and the ten largest clones take 37%. CDR1 and CDR2 (germline): MDHEN, SYDVKM. The CDR3 covers 18 residues. V was shortened by 5 bases and J by 4 bases, with 26 bases between the two germline ends. Sequenced material: CD4+ or CD8+ T cells sorted from blood, taken in a trial of the OX40 agonist ivuxolimab. This chain links TRBV28 with TRBJ2-5; tentatively, D is TRBD2 (5 bases). The TCR was taken from an adult with an advanced solid tumor such as melanoma, head and neck, liver or kidney cancer. CDR3 sequence: CASSTSSGPRKGAETQYF. As DNA, the CDR3 is TGTGCCAGCAGTACTTCATCCGGGCCAAGGAAGGGAGCAGAGACCCAGTACTTC.